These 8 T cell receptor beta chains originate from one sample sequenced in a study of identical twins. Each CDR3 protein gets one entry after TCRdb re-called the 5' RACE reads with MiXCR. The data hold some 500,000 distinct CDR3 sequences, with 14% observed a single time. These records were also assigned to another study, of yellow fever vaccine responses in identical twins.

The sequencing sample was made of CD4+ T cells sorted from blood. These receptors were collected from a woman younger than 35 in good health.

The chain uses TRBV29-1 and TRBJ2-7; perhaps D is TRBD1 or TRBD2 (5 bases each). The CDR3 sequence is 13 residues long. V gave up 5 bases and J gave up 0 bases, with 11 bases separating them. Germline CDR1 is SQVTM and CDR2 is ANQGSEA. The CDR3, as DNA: TGCAGCGTTCATGGGGACGGCTCCTACGAGCAGTACTTC. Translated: CSVHGDGSYEQYF.

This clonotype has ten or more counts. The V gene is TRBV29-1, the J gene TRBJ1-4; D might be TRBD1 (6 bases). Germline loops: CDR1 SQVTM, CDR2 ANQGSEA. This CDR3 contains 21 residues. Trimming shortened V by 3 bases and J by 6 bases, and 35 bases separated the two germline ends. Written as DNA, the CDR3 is TGCAGCGTTGAGATAACAGGGATATCCGAACCCCCTCTCCCGGAGGATGAAAAACTGTTTTTT. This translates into CSVEITGISEPPLPEDEKLFF. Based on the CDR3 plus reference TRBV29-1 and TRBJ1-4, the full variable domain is SAVISQKPSRDICQRGTSLTIQCQVDSQVTMMFWYRQQPGQSLTLIATANQGSEATYESGFVIDKFPISRPNLTFSTLTVSNMSPEDSSIYLCSVEITGISEPPLPEDEKLFFGSGTQLSVL.

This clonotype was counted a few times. CDR3 nucleotides: TGTGCCAGCATCAGTCAGGGAGAGACCCAGTACTTC. It specifies CASISQGETQYF. The rearrangement links TRBV28 to TRBJ2-5; tentative D call: TRBD1 (5 bases). CDR1 MDHEN and CDR2 SYDVKM come from the germline V gene. V gave up 7 bases and J gave up 4 bases, with 10 bases separating them. The CDR3 totals 12 residues.

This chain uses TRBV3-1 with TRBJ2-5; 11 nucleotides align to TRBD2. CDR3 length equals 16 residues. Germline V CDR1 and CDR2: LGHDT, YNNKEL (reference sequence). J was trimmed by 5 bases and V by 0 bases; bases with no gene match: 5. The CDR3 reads CASSQETSGRGETQYF. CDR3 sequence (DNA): TGTGCCAGCAGCCAAGAAACTAGCGGGAGAGGGGAGACCCAGTACTTC.

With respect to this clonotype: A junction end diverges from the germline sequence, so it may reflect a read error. CDR3 coding DNA: TGTGCCAGCAGCCAAGATCAACTAGCGGGGGCCAGAGAGACCCAGTGCTTC. It specifies CASSQDQLAGARETQCF. The chain is built from TRBV3-1 and TRBJ2-5; 11 bases match TRBD2. Germline V gives CDR1 LGHDT, CDR2 YNNKEL (reference sequence). CDR3 length: 17 amino acids.

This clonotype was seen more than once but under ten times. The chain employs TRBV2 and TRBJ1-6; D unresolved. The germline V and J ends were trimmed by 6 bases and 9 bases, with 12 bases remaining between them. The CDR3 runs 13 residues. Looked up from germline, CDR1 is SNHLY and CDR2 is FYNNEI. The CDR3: CASSLSPASPLHF. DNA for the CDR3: TGTGCCAGCAGCCTCTCCCCCGCTTCACCCCTCCACTTT.

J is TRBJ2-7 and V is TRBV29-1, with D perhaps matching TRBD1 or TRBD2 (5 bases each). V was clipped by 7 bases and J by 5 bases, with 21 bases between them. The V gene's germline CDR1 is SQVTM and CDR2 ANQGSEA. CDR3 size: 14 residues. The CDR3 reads CSARYGAGSHEQYF. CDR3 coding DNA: TGCAGCGCCCGATACGGGGCAGGGTCCCACGAGCAGTACTTC.

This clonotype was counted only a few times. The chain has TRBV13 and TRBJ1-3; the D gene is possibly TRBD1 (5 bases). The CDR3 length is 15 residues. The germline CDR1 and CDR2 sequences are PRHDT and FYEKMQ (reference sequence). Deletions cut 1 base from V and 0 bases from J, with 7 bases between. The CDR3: CASSLVGGSGNTIYF. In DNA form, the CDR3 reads TGTGCCAGCAGCTTAGTGGGGGGCTCTGGAAACACCATATATTTT.